A selection of T cell receptor beta chains follows, all from one sample in a study of cytomegalovirus exposure and HLA in healthy donors. Assay: immunoSEQ multiplex PCR; the TCRdb copy retains only in-frame clones and omits some. The sample yields under 200,000 clones, around 92% seen once. The sample was PBMCs. These receptors were obtained from a woman aged 18-30 years in good health and CMV-seropositive. CDR3s include the opening cysteine and the closing phenylalanine or tryptophan. D genes are given only for firm matches. Where a row states a size, it is once, few, many or the class of an expanded clone; other rows omit it.

. . TRBJ2-7 TRBV11-2 TGTGCCAGCAGCTTAGTGGCGGGAATGACGGGCGAGCAGTACTTC CASSLVAGMTGEQYF
. . TRBJ2-4 TRBV4-2 TGTGCCAGCAGCAAAATACCAGACTTCCCCAAAAACATTCAGTACTTC CASSKIPDFPKNIQYF
. . TRBJ2-7 TRBV18 TGTGCCAGCTCACCCTCCCCCTACGAGCAGTACTTC CASSPSPYEQYF
. TRBD1 TRBJ2-2 TRBV9 TGTGCCAGCAGCGACGTCCCGGGACAGGGAACGGGGACCGGGGAGCTGTTTTTT CASSDVPGQGTGTGELFF
. . TRBJ2-1 TRBV5-4 TGTGCCAGCAGCGACAGCAATGAGCAGTTCTTC CASSDSNEQFF
. . TRBJ1-4 TRBV13 TGTGCCAGCAGCCAAATCGCTGGGGAGGAGGGGGAAAAACTGTTTTTT CASSQIAGEEGEKLFF
. TRBD1 TRBJ2-5 TRBV6-5 TGTGCCAGCAGTTACTGGACAGGGGGTTTGGAGACCCAGTACTTC CASSYWTGGLETQYF
. . TRBJ1-4 TRBV7-2 TGTGCCAGCAGCTTAACAGGGCTCGGATACGAAAAACTGTTTTTT CASSLTGLGYEKLFF
. . TRBJ2-7 TRBV30 TGTGCCTGGGGACCGGGACACTCCTACGAGCAGTACTTC CAWGPGHSYEQYF
. TRBD1 TRBJ1-2 TRBV7-9 TGTGCCAGCAGCTTAAAGGGGCGGGACAGTGATGGCTACACCTTC CASSLKGRDSDGYTF
. . TRBJ1-1 TRBV28 TGTGCCAGCAGTCCCCTTGACAGGAACACTGAAGCTTTCTTT CASSPLDRNTEAFF
few . TRBJ1-1 TRBV11-2 TGTGCCAGCAGCAACAAGAACACTGAAGCTTTCTTT CASSNKNTEAFF
once . TRBJ2-7 TRBV18 TGTGCCAGCTCACAGGGGGTGGCGGCGACCTACGAGCAGTACTTC CASSQGVAATYEQYF
. . TRBJ1-5 TRBV2 TGTGCCAGCAGACAGGCAGGGTCGGGTCAGCCCCAGCATTTT CASRQAGSGQPQHF
. TRBD2 TRBJ2-7 TRBV6-6 TGTGCCAGCAGTCCCGGGGCTAGCGGGTACGAGCAGTACTTC CASSPGASGYEQYF
. . TRBJ2-1 TRBV5-1 TGCGCCAGCAGCCTGGTGGGGTCAGGGTCCAATGAGCAGTTCTTC CASSLVGSGSNEQFF
. . TRBJ2-1 TRBV7-7 TGTGCTAGCAGCCTGGGGGCAGGGGCACACAATGAGCAGTTCTTC CASSLGAGAHNEQFF
. TRBD1 TRBJ2-5 TRBV6-1 TGTGCCAGCAGGCCGAGGGGACAGGGCGAAGAGACCCAGTACTTC CASRPRGQGEETQYF
. . TRBJ1-2 TRBV4-3 TGCGCCAGCAGCCAAGATGAGAGCTTCGTCTATGGCTACACCTTC CASSQDESFVYGYTF
. . TRBJ1-1 TRBV29-1 TGCAGCGTTGGGAAGGGACTTTTGACGAACACTGAAGCTTTCTTT CSVGKGLLTNTEAFF
once TRBD1 TRBJ1-4 TRBV30 TGTGCCTGGAGCGCCTCCGGGACAGCAAATGAAAAACTGTTTTTT CAWSASGTANEKLFF
. . TRBJ1-1 TRBV9 TGTGCCAGCAGCCAGATTCAGGAGGGGACGCGACTCTTT CASSQIQEGTRLF
. TRBD1 TRBJ1-1 TRBV18 TGTGCCAGCTCACCCGGACAGGGTGGCACTGAAGCTTTCTTT CASSPGQGGTEAFF
. . TRBJ2-1 TRBV11-3 TGTGCCAGCAGCTTACGTCCTAGCGATGAGCAGTTCTTC CASSLRPSDEQFF
. . TRBJ1-2 TRBV7-9 TGTGCCAGCAGCTTAACTGCTAGGTGGTCAGGGGACTATGGCTACACCTTC CASSLTARWSGDYGYTF
. TRBD2 TRBJ2-7 TRBV30 TGTGCCTGGAGTTGGGCGGGAGGTCCCTACGAGCAGTACTTC CAWSWAGGPYEQYF
. . TRBJ1-5 TRBV28 TGTGCCAGCAGTCTTACCTGGACAGAAAATAGCAATCAGCCCCAGCATTTT CASSLTWTENSNQPQHF
. . TRBJ2-7 TRBV6-5 TGTGCCACCCGAAAAACGGGAGCCGGGGAGCAGTACTTC CATRKTGAGEQYF
. . TRBJ2-7 TRBV4-2 TGTGCCAGCAGCCAAGAAAAACTCTACGAGCAGTACTTC CASSQEKLYEQYF
. . TRBJ2-1 TRBV19 TGTGCCAGTAGTATAAAGGTAGGCGGTTCCTTCTACAATGAGCAGTTCTTC CASSIKVGGSFYNEQFF
. . TRBJ1-1 TRBV29-1 TGCAGCGTTTCCGGCCAGGGGACTGAAGCTTTCTTT CSVSGQGTEAFF
. TRBD1 TRBJ1-1 TRBV4-2 TGTGCCAGCAGCCAAGATGGACAGGATGACACTGAAGCTTTCTTT CASSQDGQDDTEAFF
. TRBD2 TRBJ2-2 TRBV6-5 TGTGCCAGCAGACGGACTAGCGGGAGCGGGGAGCTGTTTTTT CASRRTSGSGELFF
. TRBD2 TRBJ2-2 TRBV7-3 TGTGCCAGCAGCTTAACTAGCGGGAGCACCGGGGAGCTGTTTTTT CASSLTSGSTGELFF
. . TRBJ2-7 TRBV28 TGTGCCAGCAGTTTATTAGGGGTGGCAGGGAGGTACGAGCAGTACTTC CASSLLGVAGRYEQYF
. . TRBJ2-7 TRBV30 TGTGCCTGGAGTGATAACTACGAGCAGTACTTC CAWSDNYEQYF
. . TRBJ2-7 TRBV6-5 TGTGCCAGCAGTTACGATAGTAACTCCTACGAGCAGTACTTC CASSYDSNSYEQYF
. TRBD1 TRBJ2-1 TRBV28 TGTGCCAGCAGCACCGGGACAGGGGATAGGAATGAGCAGTTCTTC CASSTGTGDRNEQFF
. . TRBJ2-7 TRBV30 TGTGCCTGGACAGGTGCAGGGAGGTACGAGCAGTACTTC CAWTGAGRYEQYF
few TRBD1 TRBJ2-1 TRBV5-5 TGTGCCAGCAGGTCCGGGACAGTGGAAATCAATGAGCAGTTCTTC CASRSGTVEINEQFF
once . TRBJ2-3 TRBV6-5 TGTGCCAGCAGTTACCCGGGGACAGATACGCAGTATTTT CASSYPGTDTQYF
few . TRBJ1-5 TRBV7-8 TGTGCCAGCAGCCCAACCCGAGCGGCAAGAGGGCAGCCCCAGCATTTT CASSPTRAARGQPQHF
. . TRBJ1-1 TRBV6-1 TGTGCCAGCAGTGAAATAGTAACCCAGAACACTGAAGCTTTCTTT CASSEIVTQNTEAFF
. TRBD1 TRBJ2-7 TRBV28 TGTGCCAGCATGACAGGGCCCCTACAGCAGTACTTC CASMTGPLQQYF
. . TRBJ2-1 TRBV12-5 TGTGCTAGTGGTTTGGGTCGCAATGAGCAGTTCTTC CASGLGRNEQFF